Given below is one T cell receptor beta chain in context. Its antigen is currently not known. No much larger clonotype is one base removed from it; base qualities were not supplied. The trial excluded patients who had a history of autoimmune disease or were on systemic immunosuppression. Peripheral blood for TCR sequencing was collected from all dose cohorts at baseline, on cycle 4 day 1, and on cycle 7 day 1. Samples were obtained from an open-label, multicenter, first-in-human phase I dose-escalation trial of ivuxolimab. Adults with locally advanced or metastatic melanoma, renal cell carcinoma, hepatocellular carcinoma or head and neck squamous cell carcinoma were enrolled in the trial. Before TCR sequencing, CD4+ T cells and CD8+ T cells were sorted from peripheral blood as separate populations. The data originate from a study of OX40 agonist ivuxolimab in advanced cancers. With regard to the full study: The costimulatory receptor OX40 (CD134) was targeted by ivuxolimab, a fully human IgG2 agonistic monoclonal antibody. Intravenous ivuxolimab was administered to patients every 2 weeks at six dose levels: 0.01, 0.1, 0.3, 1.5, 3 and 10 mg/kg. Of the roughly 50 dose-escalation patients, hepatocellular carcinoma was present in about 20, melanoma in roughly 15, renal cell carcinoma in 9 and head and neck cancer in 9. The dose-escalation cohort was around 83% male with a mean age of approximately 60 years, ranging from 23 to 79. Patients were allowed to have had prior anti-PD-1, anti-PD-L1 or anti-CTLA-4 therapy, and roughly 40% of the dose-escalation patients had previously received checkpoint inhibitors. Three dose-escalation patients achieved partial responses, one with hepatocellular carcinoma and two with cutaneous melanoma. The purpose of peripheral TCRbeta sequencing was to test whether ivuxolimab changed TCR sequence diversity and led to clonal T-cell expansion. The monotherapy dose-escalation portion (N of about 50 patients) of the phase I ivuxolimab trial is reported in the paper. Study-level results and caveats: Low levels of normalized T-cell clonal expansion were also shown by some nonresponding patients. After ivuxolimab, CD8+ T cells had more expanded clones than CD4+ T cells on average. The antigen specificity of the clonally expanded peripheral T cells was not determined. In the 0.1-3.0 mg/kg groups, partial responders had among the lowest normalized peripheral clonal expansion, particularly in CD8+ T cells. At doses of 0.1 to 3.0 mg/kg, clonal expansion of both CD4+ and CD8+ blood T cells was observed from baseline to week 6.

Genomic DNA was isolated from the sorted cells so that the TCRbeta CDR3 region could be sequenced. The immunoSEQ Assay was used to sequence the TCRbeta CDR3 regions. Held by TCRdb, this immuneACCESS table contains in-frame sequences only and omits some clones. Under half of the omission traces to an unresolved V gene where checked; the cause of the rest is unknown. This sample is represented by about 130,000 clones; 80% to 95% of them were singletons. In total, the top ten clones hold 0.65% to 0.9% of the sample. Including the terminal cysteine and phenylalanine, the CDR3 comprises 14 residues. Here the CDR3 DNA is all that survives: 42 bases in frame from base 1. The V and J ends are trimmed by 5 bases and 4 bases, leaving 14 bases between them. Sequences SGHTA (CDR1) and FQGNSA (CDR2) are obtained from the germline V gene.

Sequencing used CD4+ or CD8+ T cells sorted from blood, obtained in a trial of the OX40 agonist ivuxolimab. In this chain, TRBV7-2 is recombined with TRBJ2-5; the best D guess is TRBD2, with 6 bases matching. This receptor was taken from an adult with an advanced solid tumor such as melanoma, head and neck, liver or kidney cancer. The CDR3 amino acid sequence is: CASSPGSTPETQYF. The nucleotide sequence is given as TGTGCCAGCAGCCCCGGGAGTACCCCAGAGACCCAGTACTTC.